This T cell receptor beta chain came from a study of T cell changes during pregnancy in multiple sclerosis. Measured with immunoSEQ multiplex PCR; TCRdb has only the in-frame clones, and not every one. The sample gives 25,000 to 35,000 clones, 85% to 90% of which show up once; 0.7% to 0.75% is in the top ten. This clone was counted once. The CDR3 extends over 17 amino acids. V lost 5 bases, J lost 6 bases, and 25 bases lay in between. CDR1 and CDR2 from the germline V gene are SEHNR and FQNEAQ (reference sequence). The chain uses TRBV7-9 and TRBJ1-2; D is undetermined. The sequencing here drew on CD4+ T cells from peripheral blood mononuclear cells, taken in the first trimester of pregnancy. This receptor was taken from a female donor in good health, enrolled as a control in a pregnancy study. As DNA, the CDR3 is TGTGCCAGCAGCCCTCTGGCGGGGTTTAGCCGGGATGATGGCTACACCTTC. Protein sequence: CASSPLAGFSRDDGYTF.